These 28 T cell receptor beta chains were all obtained from the same sample, sequenced in a study of Graves' ophthalmopathy and Graves' hyperthyroidism. For repertoire sequencing, the TCR beta CDR3 regions were amplified from RNA transcripts. The authors performed first-round RT-PCR with HTBI primers and then a second-round multiplex PCR. TCRdb passed the multiplex PCR reads through MiXCR, listing each CDR3 protein once. The data contain around 1,200,000 distinct CDR3 sequences, 35% to 40% of them singletons. The sequencing sample was made of peripheral blood or thyroid tissue (not recorded which). The receptors come from an adult man with Graves' hyperthyroidism.

This clonotype was seen repeatedly, ten times or more. The chain combines TRBV9 with TRBJ1-1; TRBD1 is a possible D gene (6 bases). This CDR3 comprises 16 residues. Germline V CDR1 and CDR2: SGDLS, YYNGEE. V gave up 4 bases and J gave up 2 bases, with 18 bases separating them. CDR3 sequence reads: CASSPRGAGTNTEAFF. Here the CDR3 DNA reads TGTGCCAGCAGCCCCCGGGGGGCGGGAACCAACACTGAAGCTTTCTTT.

The chain uses TRBV10-3 and TRBJ2-5; 7 bases agree with TRBD2. Germline V gene sequence: CDR1 ENHRY, CDR2 SYGVKD. J gave up 9 bases and V 7 bases, and 11 bases lay outside the gene matches. This CDR3 comprises 13 residues. The CDR3 bases are TGTGCCATCACACGGGGCTCCCGGGAGGCCCAGTACTTC. Protein: CAITRGSREAQYF.

In its sample, this clonotype was seen a few times. The chain joins TRBV11-2 to TRBJ2-7; 12 positions match TRBD2. This CDR3 has 16 residues. Germline CDR1 is SGHAT and CDR2 is FQNNGV. The V and J ends lost 4 bases and 5 bases, in that order; junction bases with no gene match: 9. The CDR3: CASSWASSGRDNEQYF. The DNA of the CDR3 is TGTGCCAGCAGCTGGGCATCTAGCGGGAGGGACAACGAGCAGTACTTC.

This clonotype was counted at least ten times. The genes are TRBV10-3 and TRBJ1-2; weak D call: TRBD1 (5 bases). The ends were cut back, 6 bases at V and 9 bases at J, with 14 bases in the middle. Germline values: CDR1 ENHRY, CDR2 SYGVKD. The CDR3 is made up of 12 amino acids. The CDR3 DNA follows: TGTGCCATCAGCGAAAACAGGAGGAGCTACACCTTC. Translated: CAISENRRSYTF.

The table lists this clonotype with a few counts. V is TRBV4-3 and J is TRBJ2-5; TRBD1 matches 8 bases. The CDR3 consists of 16 residues. V was pared by 0 bases and J by 5 bases, with 8 bases of the junction left unmatched. Germline CDR1 and CDR2: LGHNA and YSLEER. The CDR3 nucleotides are TGCGCCAGCAGCCAAGATCTAGCAGGGGGCGGCGAGACCCAGTACTTC. This translates into CASSQDLAGGGETQYF.

This clonotype has ten or more counts. This chain connects TRBV5-1 to TRBJ1-2, with TRBD1 identical over 9 bases. The CDR3 totals 14 residues. Per the germline V gene, CDR1 is SGHRS and CDR2 is YFSETQ. Trimming removed 3 bases from V and 7 bases from J; junction bases left unmatched: 7. The CDR3 protein is CASSSSTGGRGYTF. Here the CDR3 DNA reads TGCGCCAGCAGCTCATCAACAGGGGGCCGTGGCTACACCTTC.

Turning to this clonotype: Being one base from a much bigger clone, this may be a read error. Without the conserved terminal phenylalanine or tryptophan, this CDR3 likely stems from a read error. The gene calls are TRBV5-1 and TRBJ1-1; TRBD1 is a possible D gene (6 bases). Germline V gene lookup returns CDR1 SGHRS and CDR2 YFSETQ. The CDR3 length is 13 residues. Trimming shortened V by 5 bases and J by 7 bases, and 15 bases separated the two germline ends. In DNA form, the CDR3 reads TGCGCCAGCAGGGGGGCGGAATGGCTTGAAGCTTTCTAT. This translates into CASRGAEWLEAFY.

The chain recombines TRBV7-9 with TRBJ2-3; D possibly corresponds to TRBD2 (7 bases). The CDR3 runs 17 residues. The V end lost 1 base, the J end lost 4 bases, and 18 bases lay between the germline ends. Germline V lookup: CDR1 SEHNR, CDR2 FQNEAQ (reference sequence). The CDR3 sequence is CASSLGARGGQADTQYF. The CDR3 DNA reads TGTGCCAGCAGCTTAGGAGCTCGCGGGGGCCAGGCAGATACGCAGTATTTT.

This clonotype was counted ten times or more. V is TRBV2 and J is TRBJ1-6, with D unresolved. The V and J ends lost 2 bases and 8 bases respectively, with 7 bases between them. CDR1 is SNHLY and CDR2 is FYNNEI in the germline V gene. The CDR3 has 13 amino acids. The CDR3 DNA reads TGTGCCAGCAGTGAAAGGGTAGATTCACCCCTCCACTTT. It codes for CASSERVDSPLHF.

Comments on this clonotype: Given a much more abundant clone one base away, this may be a read error. V is TRBV9 and J is TRBJ2-2, with TRBD2 as a possible D gene (6 bases). Germline V CDR1 and CDR2: SGDLS, YYNGEE. The CDR3 length is 16 residues. CDR3 nucleotide sequence: TGTGCCAGCAGCCTCCACAAGACTTTGATCGGCGGGGAGCTGTCTTTT. Protein product: CASSLHKTLIGGELSF. The whole variable domain, filled in from reference TRBV9 and TRBJ2-2, reads DSGVTQTPKHLITATGQRVTLRCSPRSGDLSVYWYQQSLDQGLQFLIQYYNGEERAKGNILERFSAQQFPDLHSELNLSSLELGDSALYFCASSLHKTLIGGELSFGEGSRLTVL.

The chain employs TRBV5-1 and TRBJ1-1; 7 bases align to TRBD1. J was trimmed by 4 bases and V by 1 base; bases with no gene match: 4. The germline V gene has CDR1 SGHRS and CDR2 YFSETQ. The CDR3 loop spans 14 amino acids. The CDR3 DNA sequence: TGCGCCAGCAGCTTGTCCGGACAGGCCACTGAAGCTTTCTTT. It translates to CASSLSGQATEAFF.

The J gene is TRBJ2-7, the V gene TRBV5-1; TRBD1 aligns across 7 bases. The trim removed 4 bases at V and 0 bases at J, leaving 13 bases unmatched. This CDR3 contains 17 residues. Germline V lookup: CDR1 SGHRS, CDR2 YFSETQ. The DNA for the CDR3 is TGCGCCAGCAGCCGTTTGGGTTTCAGGGGGAGCTCCTACGAGCAGTACTTC. Amino acids: CASSRLGFRGSSYEQYF.

For this clonotype: A much more abundant neighbour one base away suggests this may be a read error. The CDR3 bases are TGCAGTGTCCACGGACGGGCGCGAGGGGCCAACGTCCTGACTTTC. Protein product: CSVHGRARGANVLTF. The genes are TRBV20-1 and TRBJ2-6, with D uncertain. Germline assignment: CDR1 DFQATT and CDR2 SNEGSKA (reference sequence). The CDR3 is 15 amino acids. V lost 7 bases and J lost 4, with 17 bases in between.

This sequence joins TRBV4-3 and TRBJ2-7; D possibly matches TRBD1 or TRBD2 (5 bases each). The CDR3 contains 17 residues. CDR1 and CDR2 from the germline V gene are LGHNA and YSLEER. Trimming cost V 0 bases and J 1 base, with 16 bases left between them. This CDR3 is CASSQDRAGTESYEQYF. CDR3 DNA sequence: TGCGCCAGCAGCCAAGATAGGGCCGGGACGGAATCCTACGAGCAGTACTTC.

This clonotype was found many times. The chain has TRBV15 and TRBJ1-1; no reliable D call. CDR1 LNHNV and CDR2 YYDKDF come from the germline V gene (reference sequence). Trimming shortened V by 0 bases and J by 0 bases, and 14 bases separated the two germline ends. This CDR3 is 17 amino acids long. In DNA form, the CDR3 reads TGTGCCACCAGCAGAGATCTCTTTGGTGGCATGAACACTGAAGCTTTCTTT. Translation gives CATSRDLFGGMNTEAFF. The full variable domain, its missing parts supplied by reference TRBV15 and TRBJ1-1, is DAMVIQNPRYQVTQFGKPVTLSCSQTLNHNVMYWYQQKSSQAPKLLFHYYDKDFNNEADTPDNFQSRRPNTSFCFLDIRSPGLGDTAMYLCATSRDLFGGMNTEAFFGQGTRLTVV.

This clonotype occurred many times. The chain links TRBV7-9 to TRBJ2-7, with a possible D match to TRBD1 (6 bases). Trimming shortened V by 5 bases and J by 10 bases, and 15 bases separated the two germline ends. Per germline, CDR1 SEHNR and CDR2 FQNEAQ (reference sequence). The CDR3 totals 12 residues. Written as DNA, the CDR3 is TGTGCCAGCAGCGCAGGGACACATGGCCAGTACTTC. Its protein product is CASSAGTHGQYF.

The sample holds many counts of this clonotype. The chain is built from TRBV5-1 and TRBJ2-7; the D is unclear. V was trimmed by 5 bases and J by 1 base, leaving 7 bases between them. The CDR3 extends over 12 amino acids. The germline gives CDR1 SGHRS, CDR2 YFSETQ. Here the CDR3 reads CASRATSYEQYF. CDR3 sequence (DNA): TGCGCCAGCAGGGCCACTTCCTACGAGCAGTACTTC. The whole variable domain, filled in from reference TRBV5-1 and TRBJ2-7, reads KAGVTQTPRYLIKTRGQQVTLSCSPISGHRSVSWYQQTPGQGLQFLFEYFSETQRNKGNFPGRFSGRQFSNSRSEMNVSTLELGDSALYLCASRATSYEQYFGPGTRLTVT.

J is TRBJ1-3 and V is TRBV29-1, with 9 bases aligning to TRBD1. V lost 6 bases, J lost 4 bases, and 10 bases stayed unmatched. Per the germline V gene, CDR1 is SQVTM and CDR2 is ANQGSEA. This CDR3 has 15 residues. CDR3 sequence: CSVLGQGGSGNTIYF. The CDR3 nucleotides are TGCAGCGTGTTGGGACAGGGTGGATCAGGAAACACCATATATTTT.

This chain joins TRBV7-2 and TRBJ1-5, with D maybe TRBD1 (5 bases). Germline V CDR1 and CDR2: SGHTA, FQGNSA. The ends were cut back, 5 bases at V and 12 bases at J, with 23 bases in the middle. The CDR3 has 15 residues. CDR3 region: CASSPAGAGGQCQHF. The CDR3 DNA is TGTGCCAGCAGCCCAGCCGGGGCCGGGGGTCAGTGCCAGCATTTT.

The V and J genes are TRBV28 and TRBJ1-1; tentative D call: TRBD1 (6 bases). The length of the CDR3 is 13 residues. Between the trimmed V and J ends, which lost 6 bases and 2 bases, there was a span of 10 bases. Germline CDR1 and CDR2: MDHEN and SYDVKM. The DNA for the CDR3 is TGTGCCAGCAGATGGGACACCAACACTGAAGCTTTCTTT. Its protein product is CASRWDTNTEAFF.

Regarding this clonotype: Since a much larger clone is just one base distant, this may be a read error. The chain links TRBV7-2 to TRBJ2-6, with D possibly TRBD2 on 7 matching bases. The CDR3 totals 16 residues. CDR1 is SGHTA, CDR2 FQGNSA, per germline. The CDR3, as DNA: TGTGCCAGCAGCGTAGAGGCGGGGGCTGGGGCCGACGTCCTGACTTTC. Translation gives CASSVEAGAGADVLTF.

This clonotype was counted a few times. Its ends do not fully match the called genes, so a read error is possible. The J gene is TRBJ2-5, the V gene TRBV11-2; no definite D call. The CDR3 loop spans 14 amino acids. The germline V gene encodes CDR1 SGHAT and CDR2 FQNNGV. The CDR3 is CASSQLTAGETQYF. The CDR3 nucleotides are TGCGCCAGCAGCCAACTAACGGCCGGCGAGACCCAGTACTTC.

V and J are TRBV10-2 and TRBJ1-2; D gene unclear. Per the germline V gene, CDR1 is WSHSY and CDR2 is SAAADI. This CDR3 contains 13 residues. Trimming removed 2 bases at V and 6 bases at J, with 10 bases between. The CDR3 sequence is CASSEPEKNGYTF. The CDR3 DNA follows: TGCGCCAGCAGTGAGCCGGAGAAGAATGGCTACACCTTC.

This clonotype was recorded many times. The chain has TRBV2 and TRBJ1-6; D gene ambiguous. CDR1 SNHLY and CDR2 FYNNEI come from the germline V gene. Trimming cost V 8 bases and J 3 bases, with 8 bases left between them. This CDR3 region has 13 residues. This CDR3 reads CASAQNYNSPLHF. CDR3 DNA: TGTGCCAGCGCGCAGAACTATAATTCACCCCTCCACTTT.

In this sample, this clonotype turned up many times. The V call is TRBV10-3, the J call TRBJ2-7; the D gene is possibly TRBD2 (5 bases). The CDR3 has 14 residues. Between the trimmed V and J ends, which lost 2 bases and 2 bases, there was a span of 10 bases. Germline values: CDR1 ENHRY, CDR2 SYGVKD. CDR3 sequence: CAISEGTSAYEQYF. In nucleotides, the CDR3 is TGTGCCATCAGTGAGGGTACTAGTGCCTACGAGCAGTACTTC.

This clonotype was detected many times. Written as DNA, the CDR3 is TGTGCCAGCAGCTTAAGGACAGGGGGCAGGAACGAGCAGTACTTC. It translates to CASSLRTGGRNEQYF. The chain combines TRBV7-2 with TRBJ2-7; 11 bases agree with TRBD1. Germline V CDR1 and CDR2: SGHTA, FQGNSA. J was trimmed by 5 bases and V by 2 bases; bases with no gene match: 5. The CDR3 has 15 amino acids. The whole variable domain, remainder taken from reference TRBV7-2 and TRBJ2-7, is GAGVSQSPSNKVTEKGKDVELRCDPISGHTALYWYRQSLGQGLEFLIYFQGNSAPDKSGLPSDRFSAERTGGSVSTLTIQRTQQEDSAVYLCASSLRTGGRNEQYFGPGTRLTVT.

The table lists this clonotype with a few counts. CDR3 sequence: CASTGLAGDEQYF. DNA of the CDR3: TGTGCCAGCACCGGACTAGCGGGAGACGAGCAGTACTTC. The chain employs TRBV6-2 or TRBV6-3 and TRBJ2-7; TRBD2 aligns across 13 bases. CDR1 is MNHEY, CDR2 SVGEGT, per germline. This CDR3 spans 13 amino acids. Trimming removed 7 bases from V and 5 bases from J; junction bases left unmatched: 2.

The chain recombines TRBV7-6 with TRBJ1-1; D unresolved. Per the germline V gene, CDR1 is SGHVS and CDR2 is FNYEAQ. The V end lost 5 bases, the J end lost 4 bases, and 17 bases lay between the germline ends. This CDR3 comprises 15 residues. The CDR3 region has the DNA TGTGCCAGCAGCGTTGTAGAGGCGGACCGCACTGAAGCTTTCTTT. Amino acid sequence: CASSVVEADRTEAFF.